This is a list of T cell receptor beta chains from one sample in a study of T cell repertoires and Cas9 in healthy adults. The method was immunoSEQ multiplex PCR; TCRdb's version includes in-frame clones alone and lacks a portion of them. The repertoire holds some 15,000 clones, with roughly 89% as singletons. Sample: Tregs (CD4+, CD25+, CD127-, CD137-, CD154-) from PBMCs; culture status not recorded. All receptors derive from a human donor in good health. Each CDR3 is given with its conserved first and last residue. A D gene is named only where the DNA matches it firmly. A clone size is listed for some rows: how often the clone was seen (once, few, many), or a class if it is expanded.

abundance | j_gene | d_gene | len | v_gene | CDR3aa | CDR3nt
- | TRBJ1-5 | - | 15 | TRBV7-2 | CASSIRGGGDQPQHF | TGTGCCAGCAGCATTAGGGGGGGCGGAGATCAGCCCCAGCATTTT
- | TRBJ1-2 | TRBD1 | 13 | TRBV7-8 | CASSTNRGHGYTF | TGTGCCAGCAGCACCAACAGGGGGCATGGCTACACCTTC
- | TRBJ2-1 | TRBD2 | 15 | TRBV15 | CATRSLAEHYNEQFF | TGTGCCACCAGGTCGCTAGCGGAGCACTACAATGAGCAGTTCTTC
- | TRBJ1-6 | - | 15 | TRBV7-9 | CASSLGGHHNSPLHF | TGTGCCAGCAGCTTAGGGGGACATCATAATTCACCCCTCCACTTT
- | TRBJ1-1 | - | 14 | TRBV27 | CASSPQGLHTEAFF | TGTGCCAGCAGTCCTCAGGGTCTTCACACTGAAGCTTTCTTT
- | TRBJ2-3 | - | 16 | TRBV11-3 | CASSARTGETWATQYF | TGTGCCAGCAGCGCGAGGACTGGCGAAACGTGGGCTACGCAGTATTTT
- | TRBJ1-1 | - | 13 | TRBV6-1 | CASSESRNTEAFF | TGTGCCAGCAGTGAAAGCAGGAACACTGAAGCTTTCTTT
- | TRBJ2-7 | - | 16 | TRBV4-2 | CASSQDPTGASYEQYF | TGTGCCAGCAGCCAAGATCCGACGGGGGCTTCCTACGAGCAGTACTTC
- | TRBJ1-6 | TRBD1 | 13 | TRBV28 | CASRPWTGSPLHF | TGTGCCAGCAGACCATGGACAGGTTCACCCCTCCACTTT
few | TRBJ1-2 | - | 13 | TRBV21-1 | CASDGRRLHGYTF | TGTGCCTCGGACGGACGGCGGTTACATGGCTACACCTTC